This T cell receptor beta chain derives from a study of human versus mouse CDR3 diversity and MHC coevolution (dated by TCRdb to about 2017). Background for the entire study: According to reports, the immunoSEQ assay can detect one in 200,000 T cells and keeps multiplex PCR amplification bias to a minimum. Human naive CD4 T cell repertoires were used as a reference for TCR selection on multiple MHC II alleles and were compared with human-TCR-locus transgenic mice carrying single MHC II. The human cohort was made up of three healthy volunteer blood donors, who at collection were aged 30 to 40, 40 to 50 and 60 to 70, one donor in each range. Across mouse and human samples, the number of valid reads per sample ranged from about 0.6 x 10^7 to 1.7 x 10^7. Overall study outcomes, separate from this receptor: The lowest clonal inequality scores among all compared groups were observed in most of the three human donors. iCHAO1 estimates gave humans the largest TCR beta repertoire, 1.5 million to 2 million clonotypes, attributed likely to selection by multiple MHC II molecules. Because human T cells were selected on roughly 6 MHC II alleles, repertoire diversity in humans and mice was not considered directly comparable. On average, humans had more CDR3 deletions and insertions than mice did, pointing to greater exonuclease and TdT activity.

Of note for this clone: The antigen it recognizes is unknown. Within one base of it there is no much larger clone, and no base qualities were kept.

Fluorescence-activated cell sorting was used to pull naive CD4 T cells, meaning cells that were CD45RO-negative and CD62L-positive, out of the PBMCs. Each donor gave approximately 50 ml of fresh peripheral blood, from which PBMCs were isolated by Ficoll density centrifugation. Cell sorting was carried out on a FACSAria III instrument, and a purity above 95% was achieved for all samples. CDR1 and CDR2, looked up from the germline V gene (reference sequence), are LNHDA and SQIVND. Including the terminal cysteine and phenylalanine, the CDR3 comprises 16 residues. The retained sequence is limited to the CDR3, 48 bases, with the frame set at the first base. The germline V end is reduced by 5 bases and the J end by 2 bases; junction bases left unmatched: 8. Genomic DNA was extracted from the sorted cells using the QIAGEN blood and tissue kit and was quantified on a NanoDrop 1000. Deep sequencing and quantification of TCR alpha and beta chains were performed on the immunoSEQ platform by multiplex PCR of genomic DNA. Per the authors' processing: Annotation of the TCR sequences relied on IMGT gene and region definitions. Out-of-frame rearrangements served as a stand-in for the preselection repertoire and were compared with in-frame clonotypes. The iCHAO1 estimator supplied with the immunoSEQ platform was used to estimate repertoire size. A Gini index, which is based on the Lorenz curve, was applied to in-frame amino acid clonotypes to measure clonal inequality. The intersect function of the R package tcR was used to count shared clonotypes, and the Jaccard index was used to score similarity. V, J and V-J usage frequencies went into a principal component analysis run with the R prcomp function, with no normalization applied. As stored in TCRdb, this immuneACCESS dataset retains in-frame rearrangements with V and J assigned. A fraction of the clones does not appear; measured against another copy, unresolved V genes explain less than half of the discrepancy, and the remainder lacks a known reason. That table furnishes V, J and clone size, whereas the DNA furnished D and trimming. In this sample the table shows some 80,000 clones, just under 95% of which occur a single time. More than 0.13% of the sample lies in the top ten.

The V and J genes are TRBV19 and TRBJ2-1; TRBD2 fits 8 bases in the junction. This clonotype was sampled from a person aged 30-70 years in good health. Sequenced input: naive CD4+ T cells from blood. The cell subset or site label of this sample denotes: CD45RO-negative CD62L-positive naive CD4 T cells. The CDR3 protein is CASSRASGSPYNEQFF. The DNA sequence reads TGTGCCAGTAGTCGCGCTAGCGGGTCTCCCTACAATGAGCAGTTCTTC.